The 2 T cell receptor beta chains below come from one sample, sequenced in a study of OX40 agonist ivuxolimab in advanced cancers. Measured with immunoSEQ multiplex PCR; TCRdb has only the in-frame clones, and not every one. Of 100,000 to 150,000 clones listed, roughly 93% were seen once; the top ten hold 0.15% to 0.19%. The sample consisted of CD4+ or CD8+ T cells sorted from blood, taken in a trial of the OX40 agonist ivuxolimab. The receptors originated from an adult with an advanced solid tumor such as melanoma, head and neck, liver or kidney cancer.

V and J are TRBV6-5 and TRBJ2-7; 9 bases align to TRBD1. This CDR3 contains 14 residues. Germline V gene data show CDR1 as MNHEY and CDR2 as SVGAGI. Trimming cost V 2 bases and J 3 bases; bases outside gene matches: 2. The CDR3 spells CASSYRQGDYEQYF. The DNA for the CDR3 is TGTGCCAGCAGTTACAGACAGGGGGACTACGAGCAGTACTTC.

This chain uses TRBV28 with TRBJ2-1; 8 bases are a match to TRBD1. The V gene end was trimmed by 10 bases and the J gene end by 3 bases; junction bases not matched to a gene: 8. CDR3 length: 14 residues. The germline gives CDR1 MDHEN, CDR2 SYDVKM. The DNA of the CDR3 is TGTGCCACCATTTTCGACAGGGGCTACAATGAGCAGTTCTTC. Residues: CATIFDRGYNEQFF.